Following are 27 T cell receptor beta chains from one sample sequenced in a study of blood T cell repertoires in COVID-19. The assay was immunoSEQ multiplex PCR, and TCRdb's table has in-frame clones only and misses some. This sample has approximately 40,000 clones; nearly 90% occur once, and the top ten carry approximately 4.5%. Sequencing used peripheral blood. Receptors originate from a man in his fifties or sixties with COVID-19, enrolled during active disease.

CDR3 residues: CATSELTTGELFF. The CDR3 DNA is TGTGCCACCAGTGAGTTAACTACCGGGGAGCTGTTTTTT. V and J are TRBV24-1 and TRBJ2-2; no definite D call. The germline V and J ends were trimmed by 4 bases and 5 bases, with 7 bases remaining between them. Per germline, CDR1 KGHDR and CDR2 SFDVKD. This CDR3 contains 13 residues.

The rearrangement links TRBV5-6 to TRBJ1-4; 9 bases fit TRBD1. The ends lost 4 bases at V and 0 bases at J; junction bases unmatched: 7. The CDR3 runs 17 residues. Germline V gene sequence: CDR1 SGHDT, CDR2 YYEEEE. The CDR3 sequence: CASSVGGQGATNEKLFF. DNA for the CDR3: TGTGCCAGCAGCGTAGGGGGACAGGGTGCAACTAATGAAAAACTGTTTTTT.

The chain is built from TRBV30 and TRBJ1-3; TRBD1 matches 7 bases. Germline V gene lookup returns CDR1 GTSNPN and CDR2 SVGIG (reference sequence). The CDR3 length is 16 residues. V dropped 5 bases and J dropped 0; count of bases not matched to a gene: 10. DNA of the CDR3: TGTGCCTGGGGTAACCGGGGGACAGCCTCTGGAAACACCATATATTTT. Its translation is CAWGNRGTASGNTIYF. Drawing the rest from reference TRBV30 and TRBJ1-3, the complete variable domain is SQTIHQWPATLVQPVGSPLSLECTVEGTSNPNLYWYRQAAGRGLQLLFYSVGIGQISSEVPQNLSASRPQDRQFILSSKKLLLSDSGFYLCAWGNRGTASGNTIYFGEGSWLTVV.

V and J are TRBV28 and TRBJ1-3; weak D call: TRBD1 (6 bases). Germline V lookup: CDR1 MDHEN, CDR2 SYDVKM. This CDR3 is 16 amino acids long. V was pared by 2 bases and J by 4 bases, with 15 bases between. Here the CDR3 DNA reads TGTGCCAGCAGTTTAATACCCGGACAGCCGGGAAACACCATATATTTT. It is translated as CASSLIPGQPGNTIYF.

The chain has TRBV7-2 and TRBJ1-2; TRBD1 might be the D (6 bases). The CDR3 has 13 amino acids. The germline V gene encodes CDR1 SGHTA and CDR2 FQGNSA. Trimming took off 6 bases at V and 3 bases at J, with 11 bases between the two ends. The CDR3 region has the DNA TGTGCCAGCAGATATACAGGGTACTATGGCTACACCTTC. Encoded protein: CASRYTGYYGYTF.

V and J are TRBV25-1 and TRBJ2-6; no definite D call. Trimming removed 4 bases at V and 2 bases at J, with 6 bases between. CDR1 and CDR2 (germline): MGHDK, SYGVNS. This CDR3 has 14 amino acids. The chain's CDR3 is CASSGVTGANVLTF. The DNA of the CDR3 is TGTGCCAGCAGTGGAGTTACTGGGGCCAACGTCCTGACTTTC.

The CDR3 protein is CASSQGDSSYEQYF. DNA of the CDR3: TGTGCCAGCAGCCAAGGGGACAGCTCCTACGAGCAGTACTTC. The V call is TRBV11-2, the J call TRBJ2-7, with TRBD1 matching over 7 bases. Germline values: CDR1 SGHAT, CDR2 FQNNGV. The V and J ends lost 5 bases and 0 bases, in that order; junction bases with no gene match: 4. The CDR3 totals 14 residues.

This chain joins TRBV28 and TRBJ2-7, with TRBD2 matching 7 bases. The length of the CDR3 is 13 residues. Germline CDR1 is MDHEN and CDR2 is SYDVKM. Losses at the gene ends were 7 bases for V and 0 bases for J; bases not matched to a gene: 3. The DNA of the CDR3 is TGTGCCAGCACCGGCGGGAGCTCCTACGAGCAGTACTTC. This translates into CASTGGSSYEQYF.

In its sample, this clone ranks as medium-sized. This chain connects TRBV16 to TRBJ2-7, with D unresolved. The germline CDR1 and CDR2 sequences are KGHSY and FQNENV. Trimming stripped 2 bases from V and 5 bases from J, with 10 bases between. The CDR3 has 13 residues. CDR3 in DNA: TGTGCCAGCAGCCAAGTTGAAACAGACGAGCAGTACTTC. It translates to CASSQVETDEQYF.

The V and J genes are TRBV24-1 and TRBJ1-5; TRBD1 matches at 7 bases. Germline V lookup: CDR1 KGHDR, CDR2 SFDVKD. The length of the CDR3 is 12 residues. The junction had 2 bases not matched to a gene; V was cut back by 6 bases and J by 7 bases. CDR3 region: CATSRQGQPQHF. The CDR3, as DNA: TGTGCCACCAGTAGACAGGGCCAGCCCCAGCATTTT.

The chain is built from TRBV7-6 and TRBJ1-5; D uncertain. Trimming shortened V by 0 bases and J by 7 bases, and 16 bases separated the two germline ends. This CDR3 contains 16 residues. From germline, CDR1 is SGHVS and CDR2 FNYEAQ. This chain's CDR3 is CASSLAPPEGNQPQHF. The CDR3 DNA follows: TGTGCCAGCAGCTTAGCCCCGCCAGAGGGTAACCAGCCCCAGCATTTT.

The chain couples TRBV4-3 to TRBJ2-4; 8 bases are shared with TRBD2. Germline V gives CDR1 LGHNA, CDR2 YSLEER. There are 15 residues in the CDR3. After removal of 1 base from V and 7 bases from J, the junction contained 6 bases not matched to a gene. The CDR3 bases are TGCGCCAGCAGCCAAGTTGCGGCTAGCGGGAACATTCAGTACTTC. This translates into CASSQVAASGNIQYF.

V usage is TRBV4-1 and J usage is TRBJ1-1; D remains unclear. The CDR3 is 13 amino acids. V was cut by 0 bases and J by 5 bases, with 7 bases left in between. Germline values: CDR1 MGHRA, CDR2 YSYEKL. The CDR3 sequence is CASSQEGVTEAFF. CDR3 DNA sequence: TGCGCCAGCAGCCAAGAGGGAGTAACTGAAGCTTTCTTT.

This clone has a handful of counts. The chain has TRBV11-3 and TRBJ2-7; TRBD1 agrees at 10 bases. CDR3 size: 15 residues. J was trimmed by 6 bases and V by 5 bases; bases with no gene match: 10. Germline CDR1 is SGHNT and CDR2 is YENEEA. CDR3 bases: TGTGCCAGCAGCAGGGCCGGGACAGGGGTCGGCGAGCAGTACTTC. It codes for CASSRAGTGVGEQYF.

This clone has more than one count but fewer than ten. The V gene is TRBV5-1, the J gene TRBJ2-5, with D possibly TRBD2 on 5 matching bases. The CDR3 sequence is 14 residues long. The germline CDR1 and CDR2 sequences are SGHRS and YFSETQ. V shed 4 bases and J shed 3 bases, with 13 bases lying between them. CDR3 residues: CASSVLGSKETQYF. The CDR3 DNA reads as TGCGCCAGCAGCGTATTAGGGAGTAAAGAGACCCAGTACTTC.

This clone was observed a handful of times. This chain links TRBV13 with TRBJ2-3; D gene unclear. Germline-derived CDR1 and CDR2 are PRHDT and FYEKMQ (reference sequence). The V end lost 2 bases, the J end lost 0 bases, and 3 bases lay between the germline ends. CDR3 size: 13 residues. CDR3: CASSLSSTDTQYF. In DNA, the CDR3 is TGTGCCAGCAGCTTATCTAGCACAGATACGCAGTATTTT.

This clone was detected a few times. The CDR3 spells CASSEGQALSYEQYF. The CDR3 nucleotides are TGTGCCAGCAGTGAGGGACAGGCCCTCTCCTACGAGCAGTACTTC. The chain recombines TRBV6-1 with TRBJ2-7; 8 bases align to TRBD1. The germline V gene encodes CDR1 MNHNS and CDR2 SASEGT. Trimming cost V 3 bases and J 0 bases; bases outside gene matches: 4. The CDR3 spans 15 residues.

The genes are TRBV5-8 and TRBJ2-1; D may be TRBD2 (5 bases). The V gene lost 0 bases and the J gene lost 0 bases, with 7 bases spanning the gap. The V gene's germline CDR1 is SGHTS and CDR2 YDEGEE. This CDR3 is built from 15 residues. CDR3 coding DNA: TGTGCCAGCAGCTTGGAGGGAGCCTCCTACAATGAGCAGTTCTTC. Translating gives CASSLEGASYNEQFF.

The chain employs TRBV19 and TRBJ1-1; D is perhaps TRBD1 (6 bases). The CDR3 has 15 residues. Germline CDR1 is LNHDA and CDR2 is SQIVND (reference sequence). V lost 4 bases and J lost 1, with 13 bases in between. The CDR3 coding sequence is TGTGCCAGTAGTACCTCGGGACACCAGAACACTGAAGCTTTCTTT. This encodes CASSTSGHQNTEAFF.

The J gene is TRBJ2-7, the V gene TRBV5-6, with TRBD1 identical over 9 bases. The CDR3 has 14 residues. The germline V gene has CDR1 SGHDT and CDR2 YYEEEE. V shed 4 bases, J shed 3 bases, and the junction held 5 bases outside the gene matches. The CDR3 region has the DNA TGTGCCAGCAGCCAAGGGACAGGGAACTACGAGCAGTACTTC. Its translation: CASSQGTGNYEQYF.

CDR3 in DNA: TGTGCCAGTAGCACGACTAGCGGGAGGGCAAATGAGCAGTTCTTC. It is translated as CASSTTSGRANEQFF. The chain couples TRBV19 to TRBJ2-1, with 14 bases that match TRBD2. V was pared by 6 bases and J by 7 bases, with 5 bases of the junction left unmatched. CDR3 length: 15 residues. Germline assignment: CDR1 LNHDA and CDR2 SQIVND (reference sequence).

The CDR3 sequence is CASSSQRVTDTQYF. DNA for the CDR3: TGTGCCAGCAGTTCCCAGCGGGTCACAGATACGCAGTATTTT. The rearrangement uses TRBV6-5 and TRBJ2-3; TRBD2 might be the D (6 bases). V was pared by 4 bases and J by 2 bases, with 10 bases between. This CDR3 comprises 14 residues. The germline V gene encodes CDR1 MNHEY and CDR2 SVGAGI.

The chain couples TRBV6-5 to TRBJ2-3; TRBD1 matches at 7 bases. Trimming took 8 bases from V and 0 from J; bases not matched to a gene: 8. CDR1 and CDR2 (germline): MNHEY, SVGAGI. The CDR3 has 15 amino acids. DNA of the CDR3: TGTGCCAGCCGACAGGGAGAAACTAGCACAGATACGCAGTATTTT. Its translation: CASRQGETSTDTQYF.

The gene calls are TRBV13 and TRBJ2-1; 9 bases are shared with TRBD2. With V trimmed by 3 bases and J by 1 base, 13 bases remained unmatched. From germline, CDR1 is PRHDT and CDR2 FYEKMQ (reference sequence). This CDR3 has 19 amino acids. The CDR3 region has the DNA TGTGCCAGCAGCTTTTTCGGCCCAATAGCGGGAGAATCCTACAATGAGCAGTTCTTC. It specifies CASSFFGPIAGESYNEQFF.

The chain couples TRBV29-1 to TRBJ2-7; D may be TRBD1 (6 bases). The CDR3 is 14 amino acids. V lost 0 bases and J lost 7, with 16 bases in between. Germline CDR1 and CDR2: SQVTM and ANQGSEA. In DNA form, the CDR3 reads TGCAGCGTTGAAGATCGCCGGGACACGAGGGAGCAGTACTTC. Protein: CSVEDRRDTREQYF.

V gene TRBV7-3 combines with J gene TRBJ2-6; 8 bases align to TRBD2. With V trimmed by 5 bases and J by 4 bases, 25 bases remained unmatched. The CDR3 spans 22 residues. CDR1 SGHTA and CDR2 FQGTGA come from the germline V gene. The CDR3 region is CASSPFIARAGVYPNGANVLTF. The CDR3 DNA follows: TGTGCCAGCAGCCCCTTTATAGCCCGAGCGGGGGTTTACCCGAACGGGGCCAACGTCCTGACTTTC.

The genes are TRBV27 and TRBJ1-6; 7 bases align to TRBD1. The CDR3 is 16 amino acids. The V and J ends lost 6 bases and 3 bases, in that order; junction bases with no gene match: 8. The germline V gene encodes CDR1 MNHEY and CDR2 SMNVEV (reference sequence). CDR3 region: CASRLQGEFYNSPLHF. In DNA form, the CDR3 reads TGTGCCAGCAGATTGCAGGGGGAGTTCTATAATTCACCCCTCCACTTT.